There are a few counts of the clone carrying this T cell receptor beta chain. The source of the sample is a study of T cells in Graves' hyperthyroidism and ophthalmopathy. It was RNA transcripts that yielded the amplified TCR beta CDR3 regions. HTBI primers were employed in a first-round RT-PCR of the TCR CDR3. TCRdb passed the multiplex PCR reads through MiXCR, listing each CDR3 protein once. The sample consists of a few hundred thousand distinct CDR3 sequences, approximately 25% of them appearing once. The TCR sequence derives from a man between 50 and 59 years old with Graves' hyperthyroidism. Sequenced material: blood.

CDR3 sequence reads: CASSSYNEKLFF. The CDR3 coding sequence is TGTGCCAGCAGCTCTTATAATGAAAAACTGTTTTTT. The chain couples TRBV11-3 to TRBJ1-4; D gene uncertain. The CDR3 runs to 12 residues. CDR1 and CDR2 from the germline V gene are SGHNT and YENEEA. The V end lost 4 bases, the J end lost 4 bases, and 4 bases lay between the germline ends.